This T cell receptor (beta chain) was recorded in a study of CD8 T cells in Susac syndrome. Whole-study results and caveats: The relatively small number of individuals in the TCR sequencing and HLA analysis was acknowledged by the study.

TEMRA cells were enriched by FACS, and CD4+ and CD8+ T cells were negatively isolated. An input of about 0.5 to 1 ug of RNA was subjected to reverse transcription using random hexamers. Across 54 Vbeta and 13 Jbeta, immunoSEQ multiplex PCR amplified TCR beta CDR3. MiXCR, applied by TCRdb to the immunoSEQ multiplex PCR reads, yields one record per CDR3 protein. In the table there are about 300,000 distinct CDR3 sequences, about 82% of which are singletons. This clonotype was recorded once. Its antigen is still unknown. Germline-derived CDR1 and CDR2 are LGHDT and YNNKEL (reference sequence). Trimming pared 1 base from V and 1 base from J, leaving 13 bases between. This CDR3 is 16 amino acids long.

The sequenced sample was CD8+ T cells from PBMCs. The receptor's source is a human donor with multiple sclerosis. The genes are TRBV3-1 and TRBJ2-5; the D gene is possibly TRBD2 (6 bases). CDR3 coding DNA: TGTGCCAGCAGCCAAGTCGGGGGAAGTCTCCAAGAGACCCAGTACTTC. Translation gives CASSQVGGSLQETQYF.